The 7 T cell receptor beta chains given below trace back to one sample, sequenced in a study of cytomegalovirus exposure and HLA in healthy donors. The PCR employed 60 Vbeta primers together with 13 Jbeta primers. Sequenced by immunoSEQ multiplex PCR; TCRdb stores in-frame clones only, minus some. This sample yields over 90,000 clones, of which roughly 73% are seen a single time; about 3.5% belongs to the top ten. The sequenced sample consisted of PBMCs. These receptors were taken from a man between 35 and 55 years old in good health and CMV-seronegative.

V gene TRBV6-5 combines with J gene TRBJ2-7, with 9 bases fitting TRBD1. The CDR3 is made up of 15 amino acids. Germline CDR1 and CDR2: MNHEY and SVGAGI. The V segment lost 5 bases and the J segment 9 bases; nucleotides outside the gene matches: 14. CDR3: CASSPLGGTGHSQYF. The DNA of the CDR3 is TGTGCCAGCAGTCCCTTAGGGGGGACAGGGCATTCGCAGTACTTC.

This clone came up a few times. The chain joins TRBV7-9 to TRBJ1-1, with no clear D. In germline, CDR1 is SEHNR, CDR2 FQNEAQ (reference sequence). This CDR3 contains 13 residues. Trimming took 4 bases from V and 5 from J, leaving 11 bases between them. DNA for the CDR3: TGTGCCAGCAGCTCCCTCTCGGGGACTGAAGCTTTCTTT. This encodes CASSSLSGTEAFF.

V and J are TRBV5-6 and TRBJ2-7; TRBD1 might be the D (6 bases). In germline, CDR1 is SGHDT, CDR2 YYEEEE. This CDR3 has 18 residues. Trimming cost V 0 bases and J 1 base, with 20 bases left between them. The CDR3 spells CASSLAGQSYTLSYEQYF. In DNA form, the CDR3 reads TGTGCCAGCAGCTTGGCAGGACAGTCATACACCTTGTCCTACGAGCAGTACTTC.

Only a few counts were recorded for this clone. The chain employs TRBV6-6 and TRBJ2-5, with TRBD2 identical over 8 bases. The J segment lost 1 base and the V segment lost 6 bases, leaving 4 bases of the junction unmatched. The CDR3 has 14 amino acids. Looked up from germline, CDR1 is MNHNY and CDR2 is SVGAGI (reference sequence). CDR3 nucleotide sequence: TGTGCCAGCAGCCGACTAGCGTTCCAAGAGACCCAGTACTTC. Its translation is CASSRLAFQETQYF.

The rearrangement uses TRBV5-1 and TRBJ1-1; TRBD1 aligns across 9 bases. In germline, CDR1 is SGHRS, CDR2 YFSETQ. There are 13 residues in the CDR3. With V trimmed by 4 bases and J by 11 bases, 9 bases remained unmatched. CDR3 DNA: TGCGCCAGCAGCACATCACGGACAGGGGCGGCTTTCTTT. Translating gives CASSTSRTGAAFF.

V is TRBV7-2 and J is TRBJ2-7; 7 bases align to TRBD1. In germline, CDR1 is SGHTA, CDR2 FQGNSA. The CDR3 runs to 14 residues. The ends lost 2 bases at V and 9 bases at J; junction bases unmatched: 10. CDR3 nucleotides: TGTGCCAGCAGCTTAATGGGGCAGACAGGGACGCAGTACTTC. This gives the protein CASSLMGQTGTQYF.

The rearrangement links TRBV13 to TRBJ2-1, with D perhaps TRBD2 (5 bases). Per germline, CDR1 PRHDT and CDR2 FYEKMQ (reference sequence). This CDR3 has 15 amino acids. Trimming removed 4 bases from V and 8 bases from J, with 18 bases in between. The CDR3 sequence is CASSSRLRALDEQFF. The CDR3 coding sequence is TGTGCCAGCAGCTCTCGATTGAGGGCGCTCGATGAGCAGTTCTTC.